A selection of T cell receptor beta chains follows, all from one sample in a study of regulatory T cells in long-lasting Graves disease. Via MiXCR, TCRdb re-called the multiplex PCR reads, giving one row per CDR3 protein. Of roughly 700,000 distinct CDR3 sequences listed, around 32% are singletons. The material sequenced was peripheral blood mononuclear cells (PBMCs), taken when the disease was refractory, from a patient treated with antithyroid drugs. Source of these receptors: a female donor with Graves disease. Each CDR3 is given with its conserved first and last residue. The D gene is left open where the match is weak. Expanded clones get a size class; other rows say once, few or many, or leave the size out.

D	length	V	J	size	DNA	CDR3
TRBD2	15	TRBV5-1	TRBJ2-7	-	TGCGCCAGCAGCTTGGTATCTTCGGGAGGCTACGAGCAGTACTTC	CASSLVSSGGYEQYF
-	15	TRBV5-1	TRBJ1-2	-	TGCGCCAGCAGCTTGCTGGGGGACCGGTACTATGGCTACACCTTC	CASSLLGDRYYGYTF
TRBD1	13	TRBV20-1	TRBJ1-1	few	TGCAGTGCTCGGGACAGGGCCCCCACTGAAGCTTTCTTT	CSARDRAPTEAFF
TRBD1	14	TRBV7-3	TRBJ1-1	once	TGTGCCAGCAGCTTGACAGGGGGCAGCGCTGTAGCTTTCTTT	CASSLTGGSAVAFF
-	12	TRBV20-1	TRBJ2-5	few	TGCAGTGCCCAGGACTTAGCGGAGACCCAGTACTTC	CSAQDLAETQYF
-	15	TRBV6-1	TRBJ2-4	-	TGTGCCAGCAGTCCCAGGCCTAGTGGGGAAAACATTCAGTACTTC	CASSPRPSGENIQYF
-	16	TRBV3-1	TRBJ2-7	few	TGTGCCAGCAGCGTAATCTCCGGGGAGATAGGATACGAGCAGTACTTC	CASSVISGEIGYEQYF
-	13	TRBV28	TRBJ2-5	many	TGTGCCAGCAGTTTAGGGCAAGAAGAGACCCAGTACTTC	CASSLGQEETQYF
TRBD2	14	TRBV12-3/TRBV12-4	TRBJ2-1	-	TGTGCCAGCCTGAGCGGGGCTCTCTACAATGAGCAGTTCTTC	CASLSGALYNEQFF
-	15	TRBV7-9	TRBJ1-1	-	TGTGCCAGCAGCGACCAAGACCTACCGAACACTGAAGCTTTCTTT	CASSDQDLPNTEAFF
-	13	TRBV12-3/TRBV12-4	TRBJ1-6	-	TGTGCCAGCAGCGGACAGCCTAATTCACCCCTCCACTTT	CASSGQPNSPLHF
-	12	TRBV2	TRBJ1-2	many	TGTGCCAGCAGTGCGACAGCATATGGCTACACCTTC	CASSATAYGYTF
-	15	TRBV6-2/TRBV6-3	TRBJ2-2	few	TGTGCCAGCAGTTACCCCCAAGGGGAAACCGGGGAGCTGTTTTTT	CASSYPQGETGELFF
-	15	TRBV15	TRBJ1-1	few	TGTGCCACCAGCAGAGATAGGACAGCCAACACTGAAGCTTTCTTT	CATSRDRTANTEAFF
-	14	TRBV6-2/TRBV6-3	TRBJ2-7	once	TGTGCCAGCAGTCCTCTCCGGGAGCCCTACGAGCAGTACTTC	CASSPLREPYEQYF
-	14	TRBV20-1	TRBJ1-1	-	TGCAGTGCTAGGATCCTAGGGGCGGGTACTGAAGCTTTCTTT	CSARILGAGTEAFF
-	18	TRBV12-5	TRBJ2-1	-	TGTGCTAGTGCCCCGGGGCAGGGTAGGTGGGGCTCCTACAATGAGCAGTTCTTC	CASAPGQGRWGSYNEQFF
-	14	TRBV20-1	TRBJ1-4	many	TGCAGTGCTATACCGTTAGTTACTAATGAAAAACTGTTTTTT	CSAIPLVTNEKLFF
-	11	TRBV3-1	TRBJ2-7	many	TGTGCCAGCAGTCAGGGTTACGAGCAGTACTTC	CASSQGYEQYF
-	12	TRBV29-1	TRBJ1-4	few	TGCAGCGTTACGTATACTAATGAAAAACTGTTTTTT	CSVTYTNEKLFF
-	16	TRBV9	TRBJ1-1	-	TGTGCCAGCAGCGCGACGATGGGTGGGGGTCTCACTGAAGCTTTCTTT	CASSATMGGGLTEAFF
TRBD2	15	TRBV6-1	TRBJ2-7	-	TGTGCCAGCAGCCCTAACGGGCTAGCGGGAGTTGAGCAGTACTTC	CASSPNGLAGVEQYF
TRBD1	16	TRBV7-6	TRBJ2-2	-	TGTGCCAGCAGCTTAATATCAGGGGGCGCCACCGGGGAGCTGTTTTTT	CASSLISGGATGELFF
-	12	TRBV6-2/TRBV6-3	TRBJ1-4	many	TGTGCCAGCAGTTATCCGGGTGAAAAACTGTTTTTT	CASSYPGEKLFF
TRBD1	17	TRBV5-5	TRBJ2-2	-	TGTGCCAGCAGCGCGGCCGGGACAGGGTGGAACACCGGGGAGCTGTTTTTT	CASSAAGTGWNTGELFF
-	14	TRBV5-1	TRBJ1-4	-	TGCGCCAGCAGCTTGACCCGAAATAATGAAAAACTGTTTTTT	CASSLTRNNEKLFF
-	14	TRBV6-1	TRBJ1-5	many	TGTGCCAGCAGTGATGCCATGAGCAATCAGCCCCAGCATTTT	CASSDAMSNQPQHF
-	15	TRBV28	TRBJ1-1	few	TGTGCCAGCAGTCCCCCGGGGAGGGACGACACTGAAGCTTTCTTT	CASSPPGRDDTEAFF
-	13	TRBV2	TRBJ2-5	many	TGTGCCAGCAGTGAGACCCTACAAGAGACCCAGTACTTC	CASSETLQETQYF
TRBD1	15	TRBV6-2/TRBV6-3	TRBJ1-5	few	TGTGCCAGCACCGACCTCGACAGGGACGGACAGCCCCAGCATTTT	CASTDLDRDGQPQHF
-	12	TRBV10-3	TRBJ2-7	few	TGTGCCGTAGGACGGGGCTCCTACGAGCAGTACTTC	CAVGRGSYEQYF
-	15	TRBV12-3/TRBV12-4	TRBJ1-4	-	TGTGCCAGCAGTTTATCGGTAGGGTGGGGTGAAAAACTGTTTTTT	CASSLSVGWGEKLFF
-	14	TRBV7-3	TRBJ1-2	few	TGTGCCAGCAGCTTGTACTCTCAGGACTATGGCTACACCTTC	CASSLYSQDYGYTF
-	14	TRBV6-1	TRBJ2-7	-	TGTGCCATCCCGACCGGCCTCGAAACCTACGAGCAGTACTTC	CAIPTGLETYEQYF
TRBD1	15	TRBV2	TRBJ2-7	many	TGTGCCAGCAGAGGGCCAGGGACAGCTAACTACGAGCAGTACTTC	CASRGPGTANYEQYF
-	11	TRBV29-1	TRBJ1-1	few	TGCAGCGGTTGGCAGTACACTGAAGCTTTCTTT	CSGWQYTEAFF
TRBD1	16	TRBV5-1	TRBJ1-2	-	TGCGCCAGCAGCCCCGGAGGGGACAGGGTCGGATATGGCTACACCTTC	CASSPGGDRVGYGYTF
-	13	TRBV20-1	TRBJ1-5	few	TGCAGTGCCCACCTCAGGGGAAGGCAGCCCCAGCATTTT	CSAHLRGRQPQHF
-	14	TRBV28	TRBJ1-5	-	TGTGCCAGCTATAAGGGGTATAGCAATCAGCCCCAGCATTTT	CASYKGYSNQPQHF
TRBD1	15	TRBV7-2	TRBJ1-1	-	TGTGCCAGCAGCACGACAGGGATGGCCCTTAACGAAGCTTTCTTT	CASSTTGMALNEAFF
TRBD1	16	TRBV5-5	TRBJ1-2	-	TGTGCCAGCAGCCCCGGGACAGGGGGCGCTCCCTATGGCTACACCTTC	CASSPGTGGAPYGYTF
-	15	TRBV7-9	TRBJ2-5	-	TGTGCCAGCAGCTTAGGTTTCTCGGACCGCGAGACCCAGTACTTC	CASSLGFSDRETQYF
-	14	TRBV11-2	TRBJ2-3	-	TGTGCCAGCAGCCGCATAAGAAGTGGAGATACGCAGTATTTT	CASSRIRSGDTQYF
TRBD2	13	TRBV27	TRBJ2-7	few	TGTGCCAGCAGCGCCTGGGGGGGACACGAGCAGTACTTC	CASSAWGGHEQYF
TRBD1	15	TRBV6-1	TRBJ1-2	-	TGTGCCAGCAGTCTTTACGGGACAGGGAGATATGGCTACACCTTC	CASSLYGTGRYGYTF
TRBD1	14	TRBV9	TRBJ2-5	few	TGTGCCAGCAGCGGGCAGGGGGCGATGATTCCCCAGTACTTC	CASSGQGAMIPQYF
-	17	TRBV27	TRBJ1-4	many	TGTGCCAGCAGTTTGGCAGGATTAACGTCCGTTAATGAAAAACTGTTTTTT	CASSLAGLTSVNEKLFF